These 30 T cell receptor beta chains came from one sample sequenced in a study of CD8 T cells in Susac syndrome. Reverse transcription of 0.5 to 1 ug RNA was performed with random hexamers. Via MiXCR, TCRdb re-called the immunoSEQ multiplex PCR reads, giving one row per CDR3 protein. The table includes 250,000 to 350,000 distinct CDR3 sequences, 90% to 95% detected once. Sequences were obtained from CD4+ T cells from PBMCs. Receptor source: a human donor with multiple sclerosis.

The CDR3 here is CSAGGPAQNEKLFF. The CDR3 DNA is TGCAGTGCGGGGGGACCAGCACAAAATGAAAAACTGTTTTTT. The rearrangement links TRBV20-1 to TRBJ1-4; D is possibly TRBD1 (5 bases). The V end lost 6 bases, the J end lost 5 bases, and 16 bases lay between the germline ends. The CDR3 runs to 14 residues. The germline V gene encodes CDR1 DFQATT and CDR2 SNEGSKA (reference sequence).

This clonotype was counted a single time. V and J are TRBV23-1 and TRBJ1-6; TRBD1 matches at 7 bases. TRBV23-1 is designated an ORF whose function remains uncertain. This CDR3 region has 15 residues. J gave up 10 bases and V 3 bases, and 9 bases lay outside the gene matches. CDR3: CASSHQTGRGSPLHF. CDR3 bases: TGCGCCAGCAGTCACCAGACAGGGAGAGGATCACCCCTCCACTTT.

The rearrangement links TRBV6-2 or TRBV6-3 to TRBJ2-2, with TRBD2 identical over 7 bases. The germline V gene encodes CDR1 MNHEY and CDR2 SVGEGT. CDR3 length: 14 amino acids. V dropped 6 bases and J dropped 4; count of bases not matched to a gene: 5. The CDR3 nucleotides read TGTGCCAGCAGCACGCGGGAGATCACCGGGGAGCTGTTTTTT. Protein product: CASSTREITGELFF.

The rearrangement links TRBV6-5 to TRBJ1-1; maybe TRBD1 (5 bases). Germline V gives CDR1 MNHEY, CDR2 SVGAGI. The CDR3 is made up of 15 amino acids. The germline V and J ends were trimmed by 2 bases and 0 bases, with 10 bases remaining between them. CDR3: CASSYGAGLNTEAFF. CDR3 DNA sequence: TGTGCCAGCAGTTACGGGGCCGGCTTGAACACTGAAGCTTTCTTT.

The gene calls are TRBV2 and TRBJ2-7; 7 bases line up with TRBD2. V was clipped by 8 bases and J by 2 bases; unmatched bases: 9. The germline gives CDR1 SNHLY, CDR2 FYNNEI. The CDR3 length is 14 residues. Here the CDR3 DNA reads TGTGCCAGCTTGGGGCGGCTAGCGGCCTACGAGCAGTACTTC. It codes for CASLGRLAAYEQYF. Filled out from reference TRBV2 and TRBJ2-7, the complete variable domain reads EPEVTQTPSHQVTQMGQEVILRCVPISNHLYFYWYRQILGQKVEFLVSFYNNEISEKSEIFDDQFSVERPDGSNFTLKIRSTKLEDSAMYFCASLGRLAAYEQYFGPGTRLTVT.

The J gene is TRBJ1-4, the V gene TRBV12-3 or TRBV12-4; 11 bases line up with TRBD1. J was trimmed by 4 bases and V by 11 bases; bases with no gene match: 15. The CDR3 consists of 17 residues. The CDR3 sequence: CASHLTPGTGGNEKLFF. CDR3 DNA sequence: TGTGCCTCTCACCTAACACCCGGGACAGGGGGTAATGAAAAACTGTTTTTT.

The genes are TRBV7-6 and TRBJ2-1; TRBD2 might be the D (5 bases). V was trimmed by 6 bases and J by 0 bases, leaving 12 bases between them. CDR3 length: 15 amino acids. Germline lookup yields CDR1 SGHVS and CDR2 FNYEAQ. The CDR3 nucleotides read TGTGCCAGCAGTGTTATTAGCGTCTCCTACAATGAGCAGTTCTTC. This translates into CASSVISVSYNEQFF.

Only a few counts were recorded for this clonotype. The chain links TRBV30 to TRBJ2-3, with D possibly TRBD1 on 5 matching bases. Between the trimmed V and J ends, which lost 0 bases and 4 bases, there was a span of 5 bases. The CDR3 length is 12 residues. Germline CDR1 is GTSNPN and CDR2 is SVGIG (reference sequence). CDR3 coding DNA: TGTGCCTGGAGTGTACAGGCAGATACGCAGTATTTT. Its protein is CAWSVQADTQYF. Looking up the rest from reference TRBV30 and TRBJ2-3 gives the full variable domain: SQTIHQWPATLVQPVGSPLSLECTVEGTSNPNLYWYRQAAGRGLQLLFYSVGIGQISSEVPQNLSASRPQDRQFILSSKKLLLSDSGFYLCAWSVQADTQYFGPGTRLTVL.

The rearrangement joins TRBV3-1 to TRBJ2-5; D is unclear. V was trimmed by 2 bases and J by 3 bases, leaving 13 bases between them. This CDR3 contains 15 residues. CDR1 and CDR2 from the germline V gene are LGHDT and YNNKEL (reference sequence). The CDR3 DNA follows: TGTGCCAGCAGCCAATATTCCTCGGCTAAAGAGACCCAGTACTTC. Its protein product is CASSQYSSAKETQYF.

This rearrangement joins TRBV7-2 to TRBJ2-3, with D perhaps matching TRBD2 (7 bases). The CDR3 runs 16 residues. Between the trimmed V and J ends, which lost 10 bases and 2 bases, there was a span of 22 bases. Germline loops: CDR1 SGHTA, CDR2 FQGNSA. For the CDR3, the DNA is TGTGCCACCCGACGGGGGGCGGGGGTGATCACAGATACGCAGTATTTT. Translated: CATRRGAGVITDTQYF.

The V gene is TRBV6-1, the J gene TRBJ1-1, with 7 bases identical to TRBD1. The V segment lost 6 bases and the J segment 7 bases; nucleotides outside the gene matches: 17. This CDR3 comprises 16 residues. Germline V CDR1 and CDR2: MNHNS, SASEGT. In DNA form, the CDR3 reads TGTGCCAGCAGCGCGGTTCAGGCATCGAGGGGGCATGAAGCTTTCTTT. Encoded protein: CASSAVQASRGHEAFF.

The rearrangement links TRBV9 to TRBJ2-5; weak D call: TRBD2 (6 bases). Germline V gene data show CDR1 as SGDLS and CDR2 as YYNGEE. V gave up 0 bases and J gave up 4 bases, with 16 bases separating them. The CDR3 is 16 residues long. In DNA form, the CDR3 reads TGTGCCAGCAGCGTAGACCCCGGGGGAATTCGAGAGACCCAGTACTTC. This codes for CASSVDPGGIRETQYF.

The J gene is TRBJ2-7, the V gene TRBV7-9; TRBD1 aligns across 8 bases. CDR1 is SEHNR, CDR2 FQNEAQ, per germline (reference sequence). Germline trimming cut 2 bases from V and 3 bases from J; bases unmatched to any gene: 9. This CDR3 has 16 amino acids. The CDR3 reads CASSLMGQGARYEQYF. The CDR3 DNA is TGTGCCAGCAGCTTAATGGGCCAGGGGGCGCGCTACGAGCAGTACTTC.

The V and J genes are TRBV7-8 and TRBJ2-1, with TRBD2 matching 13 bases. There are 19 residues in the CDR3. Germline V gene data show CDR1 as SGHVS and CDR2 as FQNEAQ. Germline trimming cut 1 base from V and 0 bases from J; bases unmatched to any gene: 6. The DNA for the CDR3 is TGTGCCAGCAGCTTAGAGGGGACTAGCGGGATCTCCTCCTACAATGAGCAGTTCTTC. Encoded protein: CASSLEGTSGISSYNEQFF.

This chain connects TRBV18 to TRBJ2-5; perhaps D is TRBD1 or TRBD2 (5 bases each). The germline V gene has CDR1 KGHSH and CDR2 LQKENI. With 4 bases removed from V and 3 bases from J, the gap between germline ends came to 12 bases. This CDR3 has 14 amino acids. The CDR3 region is CASSLDGAKETQYF. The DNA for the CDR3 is TGTGCCAGCTCACTCGACGGGGCCAAAGAGACCCAGTACTTC.

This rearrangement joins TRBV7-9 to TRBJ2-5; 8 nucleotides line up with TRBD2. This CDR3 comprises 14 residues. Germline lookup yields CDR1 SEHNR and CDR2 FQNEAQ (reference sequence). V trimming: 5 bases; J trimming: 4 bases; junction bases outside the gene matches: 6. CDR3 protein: CASSASAGGETQYF. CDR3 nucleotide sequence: TGTGCCAGCAGCGCGAGTGCGGGGGGAGAGACCCAGTACTTC.

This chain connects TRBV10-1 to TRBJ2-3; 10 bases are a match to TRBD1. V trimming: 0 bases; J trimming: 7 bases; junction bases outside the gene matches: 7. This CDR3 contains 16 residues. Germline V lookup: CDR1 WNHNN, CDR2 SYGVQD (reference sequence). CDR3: CASSESKTGGLYTQYF. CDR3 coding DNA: TGCGCCAGCAGTGAGTCCAAGACAGGGGGCCTTTATACGCAGTATTTT.

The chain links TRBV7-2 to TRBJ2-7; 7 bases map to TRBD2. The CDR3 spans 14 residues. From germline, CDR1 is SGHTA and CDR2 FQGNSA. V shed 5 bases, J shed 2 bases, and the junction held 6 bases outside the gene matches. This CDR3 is CASSPPGRPYEQYF. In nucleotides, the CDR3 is TGTGCCAGCAGCCCCCCCGGGAGGCCCTACGAGCAGTACTTC.

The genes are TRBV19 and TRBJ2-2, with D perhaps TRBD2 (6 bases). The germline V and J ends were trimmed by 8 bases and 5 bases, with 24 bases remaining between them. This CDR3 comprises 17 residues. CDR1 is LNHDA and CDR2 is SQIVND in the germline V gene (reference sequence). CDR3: CASRGGSKASATGELFF. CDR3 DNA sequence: TGTGCCAGTCGGGGAGGAAGTAAGGCTAGCGCGACCGGGGAGCTGTTTTTT.

This CDR3 is CASSRRGRAEAFF. The CDR3 coding sequence is TGTGCCAGCAGCCGCCGGGGCCGCGCTGAAGCTTTCTTT. The chain employs TRBV7-9 and TRBJ1-1, with D perhaps TRBD1 (5 bases). V lost 5 bases and J 6 bases, leaving 13 bases between the germline ends. The CDR3 is 13 amino acids. Germline V CDR1 and CDR2: SEHNR, FQNEAQ (reference sequence).

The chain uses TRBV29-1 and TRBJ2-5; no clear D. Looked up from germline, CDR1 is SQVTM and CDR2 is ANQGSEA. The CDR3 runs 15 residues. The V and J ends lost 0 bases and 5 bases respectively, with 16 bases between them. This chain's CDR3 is CSVEDQHGPFETQYF. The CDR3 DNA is TGCAGCGTTGAAGATCAGCACGGACCTTTCGAGACCCAGTACTTC.

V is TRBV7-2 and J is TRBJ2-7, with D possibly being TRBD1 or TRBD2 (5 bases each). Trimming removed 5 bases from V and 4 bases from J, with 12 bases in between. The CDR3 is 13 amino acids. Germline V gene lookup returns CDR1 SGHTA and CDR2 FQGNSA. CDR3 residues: CASSLGTRYEQYF. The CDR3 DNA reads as TGTGCCAGCAGCCTGGGGACCCGATACGAGCAGTACTTC.

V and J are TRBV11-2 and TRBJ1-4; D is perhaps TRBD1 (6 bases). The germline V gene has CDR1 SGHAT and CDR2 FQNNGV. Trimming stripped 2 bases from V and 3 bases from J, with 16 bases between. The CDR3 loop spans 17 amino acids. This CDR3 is CASSLNGPGAPNEKLFF. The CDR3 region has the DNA TGTGCCAGCAGCTTAAACGGTCCAGGGGCGCCTAATGAAAAACTGTTTTTT.

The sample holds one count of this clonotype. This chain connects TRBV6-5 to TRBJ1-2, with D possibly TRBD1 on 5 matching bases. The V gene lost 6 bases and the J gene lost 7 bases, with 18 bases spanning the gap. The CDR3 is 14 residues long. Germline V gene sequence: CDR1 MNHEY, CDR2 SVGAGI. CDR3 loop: CASSFITGEGGYTF. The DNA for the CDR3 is TGTGCCAGCAGCTTCATTACGGGGGAGGGTGGCTACACCTTC.

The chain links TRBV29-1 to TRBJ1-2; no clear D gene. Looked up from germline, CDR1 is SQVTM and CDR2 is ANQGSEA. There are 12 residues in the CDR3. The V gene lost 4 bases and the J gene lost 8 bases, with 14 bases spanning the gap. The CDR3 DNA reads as TGCAGCGTTGGGCAGGAGATTCAGGGCTACACCTTC. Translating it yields CSVGQEIQGYTF.

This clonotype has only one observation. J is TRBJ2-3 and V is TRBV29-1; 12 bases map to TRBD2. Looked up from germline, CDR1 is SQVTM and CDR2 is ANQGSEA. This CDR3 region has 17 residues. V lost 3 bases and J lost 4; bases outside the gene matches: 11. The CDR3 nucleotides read TGCAGCGTTGATCTGTCCCTCCTAGCGGGGGGGCCAGATACGCAGTATTTT. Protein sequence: CSVDLSLLAGGPDTQYF.

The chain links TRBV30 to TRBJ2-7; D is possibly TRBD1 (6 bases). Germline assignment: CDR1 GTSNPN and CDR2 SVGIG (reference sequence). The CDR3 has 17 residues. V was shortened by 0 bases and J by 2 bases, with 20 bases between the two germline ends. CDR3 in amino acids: CAWSVGVWSRDTYEQYF. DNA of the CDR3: TGTGCCTGGAGTGTAGGTGTGTGGAGCAGGGACACCTACGAGCAGTACTTC.

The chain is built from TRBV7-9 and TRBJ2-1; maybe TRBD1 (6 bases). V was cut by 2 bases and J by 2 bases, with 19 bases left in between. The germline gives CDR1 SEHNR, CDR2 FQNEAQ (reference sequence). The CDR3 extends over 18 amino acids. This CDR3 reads CASSLRPVGGEAYNEQFF. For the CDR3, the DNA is TGTGCCAGCAGCTTACGCCCCGTAGGGGGAGAGGCCTACAATGAGCAGTTCTTC.

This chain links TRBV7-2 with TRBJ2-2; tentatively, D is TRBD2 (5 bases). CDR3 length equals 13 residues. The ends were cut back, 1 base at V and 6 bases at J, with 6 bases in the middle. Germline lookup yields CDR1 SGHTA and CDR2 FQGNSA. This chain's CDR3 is CASSLVGAGELFF. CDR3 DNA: TGTGCCAGCAGCTTAGTCGGGGCCGGGGAGCTGTTTTTT.

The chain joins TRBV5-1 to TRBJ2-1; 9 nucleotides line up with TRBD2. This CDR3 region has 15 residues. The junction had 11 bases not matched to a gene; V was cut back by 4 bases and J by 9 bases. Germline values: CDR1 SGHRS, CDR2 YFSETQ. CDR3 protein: CASSTNSGSSSEQFF. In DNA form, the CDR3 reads TGCGCCAGCAGCACGAATAGCGGGAGTTCAAGTGAGCAGTTCTTC.